The entry below describes one TCR beta chain. This clonotype was seen only a few times. Which antigen it targets is not known. Base qualities are missing; no much larger clone stands one base away. These data are taken from a study of identical twins (dated by TCRdb to about 2016). Study-wide context: To test whether fetal clonotypes persist, this study deep-sequenced TCR alpha and beta repertoires from monozygotic twins, from unrelated adults of various ages, and from cord blood. Replicate twin experiments were performed at different times using different library preparation protocols to rule out contamination.

The study at large found these results: Zero-insertion analyses could be partly confounded by invariant T cells such as MAIT and iNKT, though diverse VJ usage argued against such confounding for most clonotypes. Compared with coincidental sharing between unrelated individuals, an excess of low generation-probability sequences was observed among out-of-frame TCR alpha sequences shared between twins. Abundant cord blood beta clonotypes carried fewer insertions; young adult naive repertoires showed a weaker similar trend, while memory repertoires showed none. Excess twin sharing in beta out-of-frame sequences was weaker because fewer shared sequences lowered the signal-to-noise ratio. Conclusions relied on cross-sectional statistical analysis, since the same donors could not be followed over many years. In monozygotic twins, recombination models systematically underestimated out-of-frame TCR alpha sharing, but the models matched the sharing seen between unrelated individuals.

Only healthy Caucasian donors were included. Three pairs of female monozygotic twins, all aged about 18 to 30 years, made up the twin cohort. The RNA used for TCR libraries was isolated from peripheral blood mononuclear cells. Library construction relied on 5' RACE. Sequencing instrument: Illumina HiSeq 2000. Template switching added a universal primer binding site, and the final cDNA carried a unique molecular identifier that allowed TCR cDNA molecules to be counted accurately. First-strand cDNA for TCR alpha and beta chains was synthesized from specific primers in the conserved constant-segment region. To control for contamination, each cDNA library was double barcoded with a SMART-Mk sample barcode plus Illumina barcodes. TruSeq adapter sequences and Illumina sample barcodes were added in two successive PCR steps. The Illumina HiSeq platform was used with custom primers to sequence TCR alpha and beta cDNA libraries. The authors' analysis ran thus. Raw reads were processed with MiGEC to extract unique molecular identifiers, and MiXCR was used to determine CDR3 positions. For each individual, recombination models were inferred using an EM algorithm with the repgenHMM and IGoR tools. The tcR package in R was used for shared clonotype analysis, with sharing normalized by the product of cloneset sizes. To study raw recombination free of thymic and clonal selection effects, out-of-frame nonproductive sequences were analyzed. In TCRdb, the public reads were trimmed at Q25 with fastp and aligned with MiXCR, with productive beta chains retained. Each record represents a unique CDR3 protein, reported with the most common genes and DNA among its rows. The authors' filters were not applied to this entry. This sample holds roughly 750,000 distinct CDR3 sequences; over 20% were observed only once. The ten top clones hold over 4% of the sample.

As encoded in the germline V gene (reference sequence), CDR1 is DFQATT while CDR2 is SNEGSKA. V is trimmed back by 1 base and J by 5 bases, and the junction contains 6 bases that no gene match accounts for. Including the terminal cysteine and phenylalanine, the CDR3 comprises 15 residues. Of the read, only the CDR3 DNA is kept; its 45 bases are in frame from base 1. These data also formed part of another study, on T cells expressing NK-cell markers. That second publication adds: Three sorted T-cell subsets (CD3+CD56+NKG2C+, CD3+CD56+NKG2C- and CD3+CD56-NKG2C+) from 7 to 9 donors had their TCR beta-chain repertoires profiled. Seven of the eight sequenced donors were HCMV-seropositive and one was HCMV-seronegative. In several experiments an anti-gammadeltaTCR antibody was added to restrict sorting to alphabetaTCR-expressing T cells. In six donors, the dominant CD3+CD56+NKG2C+ clonotypes ranked among the top 10 CD8+ clonotypes, making up roughly 1.0-8% of CD8+ T cells. Those dominant clonotypes were again the most abundant among CD3+CD56-NKG2C+ cells in a few donors, at about 25-60.1%. It remained unclear whether the expanded NKG2C-expressing T cell clones were specific for HCMV antigens. The eight sequenced donors were randomly selected healthy volunteers, three men and five women. HCMV-specific IgG was detected in serum with a commercial ELISA kit to determine HCMV serostatus. For roughly 6 donors, bulk peripheral blood T-cell repertoires were additionally sequenced from unsorted PBMC. MIGEC was used to demultiplex reads and group the reads by UMI, and MiTCR was used to assemble and quantify clonotypes. Only TCR cDNA sequences supported by at least two reads were kept to exclude erroneous sequences. The tcR package was used for downstream repertoire analysis, and clonotypes were matched between fractions using CDR3 nucleotide sequence together with V segment. Antigen specificity was annotated against VDJdb with VDJmatch, allowing one amino acid substitution in CDR3.

This sequence originates from a woman in her late teens or twenties in good health. The rearranged segments are TRBV20-1 and TRBJ2-3; a stretch of 10 junction bases matches TRBD1. Sequenced input: PBMCs. The base sequence is TGCAGTGCTAGAGGTGATGGGACAGGGGTAGATACGCAGTATTTT. It codes for CSARGDGTGVDTQYF.